The 14 T cell receptor beta chains below come from one sample, sequenced in a study of OX40 agonist ivuxolimab in advanced cancers. The library relied on the immunoSEQ multiplex PCR assay. TCRdb carries this immuneACCESS record with in-frame sequences only. Its versions omit some clonotypes, under half of them owing to an unresolved V gene in the studies checked, with the rest unexplained. Across this sample there are under 90,000 clones, with about 85% seen only once. The biggest ten clones account for roughly 2.3% of the sample. The sequencing here drew on CD4+ or CD8+ T cells sorted from blood, taken in a trial of the OX40 agonist ivuxolimab. These receptors originate from an adult with an advanced solid tumor such as melanoma, head and neck, liver or kidney cancer.

This clone was recorded once. The V call is TRBV10-3, the J call TRBJ2-1; TRBD2 matches 13 bases. V lost 4 bases to trimming and J lost 4 bases; unmatched junction nucleotides: 10. The CDR3 length is 18 residues. Per the germline V gene, CDR1 is ENHRY and CDR2 is SYGVKD. The CDR3: CAISVQSGTSGTYNEQFF. In nucleotides, the CDR3 is TGTGCCATCAGTGTTCAATCTGGGACTAGCGGGACATACAATGAGCAGTTCTTC.

V is TRBV19 and J is TRBJ1-1; tentatively, D is TRBD1 (5 bases). The CDR3 runs to 14 residues. The germline V gene encodes CDR1 LNHDA and CDR2 SQIVND (reference sequence). V was shortened by 4 bases and J by 0 bases, with 9 bases between the two germline ends. The chain's CDR3 is CASSRGSMNTEAFF. CDR3 nucleotide sequence: TGTGCCAGTAGTAGGGGCAGCATGAACACTGAAGCTTTCTTT.

This chain uses TRBV30 with TRBJ1-4; D not resolved. The length of the CDR3 is 14 residues. V lost 3 bases and J lost 8, with 16 bases in between. Germline CDR1 and CDR2: GTSNPN and SVGIG (reference sequence). The CDR3 DNA reads as TGTGCCTGGAGCCTCTTCCAACAAGGGGAAAAACTGTTTTTT. Protein: CAWSLFQQGEKLFF. The entire variable domain, with the rest obtained from reference TRBV30 and TRBJ1-4, is as follows: SQTIHQWPATLVQPVGSPLSLECTVEGTSNPNLYWYRQAAGRGLQLLFYSVGIGQISSEVPQNLSASRPQDRQFILSSKKLLLSDSGFYLCAWSLFQQGEKLFFGSGTQLSVL.

The chain is built from TRBV7-2 and TRBJ2-1; TRBD1 agrees at 12 bases. Per germline, CDR1 SGHTA and CDR2 FQGNSA. The CDR3 runs 15 residues. V was pared by 3 bases and J by 8 bases, with 5 bases of the junction left unmatched. In DNA form, the CDR3 reads TGTGCCAGCAGCTTCCCGGGACAGGGGGCGCATGAGCAGTTCTTC. This gives the protein CASSFPGQGAHEQFF.

The chain combines TRBV28 with TRBJ1-5, with a tentative D call TRBD1 (5 bases). This CDR3 contains 17 residues. V was trimmed by 3 bases and J by 6 bases, leaving 21 bases between them. Germline lookup yields CDR1 MDHEN and CDR2 SYDVKM. CDR3 amino acids: CASSFGIGQRGAQPQHF. For the CDR3, the DNA is TGTGCCAGCAGTTTCGGGATCGGTCAGAGGGGAGCTCAGCCCCAGCATTTT.

The gene calls are TRBV30 and TRBJ1-2; the match to TRBD1 covers 9 bases. After removal of 0 bases from V and 8 bases from J, the junction contained 7 bases not matched to a gene. Germline CDR1 GTSNPN, CDR2 SVGIG (reference sequence). The CDR3 loop spans 14 amino acids. The CDR3 DNA reads as TGTGCCTGGAGTGTACGACAGGGGGAAGGCGGCTACACCTTC. Its translation: CAWSVRQGEGGYTF.

The chain joins TRBV6-5 to TRBJ2-5; D possibly uses TRBD1 or TRBD2 (5 bases each). Trimming shortened V by 2 bases and J by 6 bases, and 16 bases separated the two germline ends. This CDR3 comprises 15 residues. CDR1 MNHEY and CDR2 SVGAGI come from the germline V gene. CDR3 bases: TGTGCCAGCAGTTACCCTATCGGGGCGATGAAGACCCAGTACTTC. It codes for CASSYPIGAMKTQYF.

The CDR3 reads CASSRAGSSYNEQFF. The CDR3 DNA follows: TGTGCCAGCAGCCGAGCGGGGAGCTCCTACAATGAGCAGTTCTTC. This chain links TRBV6-6 with TRBJ2-1, with 7 nucleotides matching TRBD2. Trimming cost V 6 bases and J 0 bases; bases outside gene matches: 5. The length of the CDR3 is 15 residues. CDR1 is MNHNY, CDR2 SVGAGI, per germline (reference sequence).

The rearrangement links TRBV5-4 to TRBJ2-7; 14 nucleotides align to TRBD2. J lost 0 bases, V lost 2 bases, and 1 base had no gene match. This CDR3 spans 16 amino acids. From germline, CDR1 is SGHNT and CDR2 YYREEE (reference sequence). The DNA for the CDR3 is TGTGCCAGCAGCTTCGGGACTAGCGGGGGCTCCTACGAGCAGTACTTC. Its translation is CASSFGTSGGSYEQYF.

The CDR3 sequence is CASSVKPMGRVLETQYF. CDR3 nucleotide sequence: TGTGCCAGCAGCGTAAAACCGATGGGGCGCGTCCTTGAGACCCAGTACTTC. The V and J genes are TRBV9 and TRBJ2-5, with D maybe TRBD1 (5 bases). Trimming stripped 1 base from V and 5 bases from J, with 21 bases between. Germline CDR1 SGDLS, CDR2 YYNGEE. The CDR3 runs 17 residues.

The V and J genes are TRBV9 and TRBJ2-1, with 8 bases aligning to TRBD1. The V gene end was trimmed by 10 bases and the J gene end by 6 bases; junction bases not matched to a gene: 6. CDR1 and CDR2 (germline): SGDLS, YYNGEE. The CDR3 covers 12 residues. CDR3 protein: CASGQGSNEQFF. DNA for the CDR3: TGTGCCTCTGGACAGGGTTCCAATGAGCAGTTCTTC.

The rearrangement links TRBV7-2 to TRBJ1-3; TRBD1 might be the D (5 bases). The CDR3 covers 16 residues. V lost 1 base, J lost 0 bases, and 10 bases lay in between. Germline V gene lookup returns CDR1 SGHTA and CDR2 FQGNSA. The CDR3 nucleotides read TGTGCCAGCAGCTTAGGGGCGGGGGTCTCTGGAAACACCATATATTTT. It yields the protein CASSLGAGVSGNTIYF. Full variable domain (rest looked up from reference TRBV7-2 and TRBJ1-3): GAGVSQSPSNKVTEKGKDVELRCDPISGHTALYWYRQSLGQGLEFLIYFQGNSAPDKSGLPSDRFSAERTGGSVSTLTIQRTQQEDSAVYLCASSLGAGVSGNTIYFGEGSWLTVV.

The chain uses TRBV2 and TRBJ1-1; the D gene is possibly TRBD1 (6 bases). CDR3 length: 14 amino acids. Trimming pared 3 bases from V and 0 bases from J, leaving 8 bases between. Germline-derived CDR1 and CDR2 are SNHLY and FYNNEI. DNA for the CDR3: TGTGCCAGCAGTGATCAGGGGATGAACACTGAAGCTTTCTTT. Residues: CASSDQGMNTEAFF.

The chain employs TRBV19 and TRBJ1-5; D unresolved. Germline loops: CDR1 LNHDA, CDR2 SQIVND (reference sequence). V lost 3 bases to trimming and J lost 9 bases, with 15 bases between them. The CDR3 covers 14 residues. For the CDR3, the DNA is TGTGCCAGTAGTATCCTGGACCGGCGCGGGCCCCAGCATTTT. Residues: CASSILDRRGPQHF.